Listed below are T cell receptor beta chains from one sample, sequenced in a study of CD8 T cells in ankylosing spondylitis. In TCRdb, the 5' RACE reads were re-called with MiXCR into one record per CDR3 protein. The sample lists some 220,000 distinct CDR3 sequences, about 11% occurring once. Sequencing was carried out using blood, either unsorted or a sorted T cell fraction (not recorded which). Receptor source: a male donor with ankylosing spondylitis or in good health (not recorded which). The CDR3 runs from the conserved cysteine through the conserved F or W. D genes are given only for firm matches. Size is stated for part of the rows, as once, few or many counts, or as a class when the clone is expanded.

j_call v_call clone_size d_call cdr3_aa cdr3_nt
TRBJ2-7 TRBV4-1 many NA CASSQEPGDWEQYF TGCGCCAGCAGCCAAGAGCCCGGGGACTGGGAGCAGTACTTC
TRBJ2-1 TRBV10-2 many TRBD2 CASRGLGNNEQFF TGCGCCAGCAGGGGACTAGGAAACAATGAGCAGTTCTTC
TRBJ2-1 TRBV27 NA NA CASSEGGGPYNEQFF TGTGCCAGCTCTGAAGGGGGGGGCCCCTACAATGAGCAGTTCTTC
TRBJ2-3 TRBV10-3 few TRBD1 CAIGQAGTDTQYF TGTGCCATCGGACAGGCGGGCACAGATACGCAGTATTTT
TRBJ2-7 TRBV20-1 few TRBD1 CSAATGHGYEQYF TGCAGTGCCGCGACAGGGCATGGATACGAGCAGTACTTC
TRBJ2-7 TRBV4-1 many NA CASSPVLEYEQYF TGCGCCAGCAGCCCGGTTTTGGAATACGAGCAGTACTTC
TRBJ2-5 TRBV7-2 many NA CASSPGLRIQSVETQYF TGTGCCAGCAGCCCGGGATTAAGGATTCAATCAGTCGAGACCCAGTACTTC
TRBJ1-2 TRBV30 NA NA CAWNTGSHYGYTF TGTGCCTGGAATACGGGCAGCCACTATGGCTATACCTTC
TRBJ1-2 TRBV14 many NA CASSQGQGRVYTF TGTGCCAGCAGCCAAGGGCAGGGACGGGTCTACACCTTC
TRBJ2-1 TRBV12-3/TRBV12-4 many NA CATGAQASYNEQFF TGTGCCACCGGGGCGCAGGCCTCCTACAATGAGCAGTTCTTC
TRBJ2-3 TRBV11-2 many TRBD2 CASFPAGEGDTQYF TGTGCCAGCTTTCCGGCGGGGGAGGGAGATACGCAGTATTTT
TRBJ2-1 TRBV15 NA NA CATSRDRGEQFF TGTGCCACCAGCAGAGATAGAGGTGAGCAGTTCTTC
TRBJ2-1 TRBV7-9 few TRBD1 CASSLYRTGGNEQFF TGTGCCAGCAGCTTATATCGGACAGGGGGCAATGAGCAGTTCTTC
TRBJ1-1 TRBV4-2 many TRBD1 CASSQDPGQGGTEAFF TGTGCCAGCAGCCAAGATCCCGGGCAGGGGGGAACTGAAGCTTTCTTT
TRBJ2-5 TRBV9 many NA CASSVGKGRETQYF TGTGCCAGCAGCGTAGGAAAGGGGCGGGAGACCCAGTACTTC
TRBJ2-3 TRBV5-1 NA NA CASSLASPNTDTQYF TGCGCCAGCAGCTTGGCCAGTCCTAACACAGATACGCAGTATTTT
TRBJ2-2 TRBV5-1 many TRBD2 CASSPGLAGSTGELFF TGCGCCAGCAGCCCGGGACTAGCGGGTAGCACCGGGGAGCTGTTTTTT
TRBJ1-6 TRBV7-2 few TRBD1 CASSLVGTGFNSPLHF TGTGCCAGCAGCTTAGTTGGGACAGGGTTTAATTCACCCCTCCACTTT
TRBJ1-1 TRBV29-1 many NA CSAVQGNTEAFF TGCAGCGCTGTCCAGGGGAACACTGAAGCTTTCTTT
TRBJ2-7 TRBV20-1 many NA CSARDGKRDQHEQYF TGCAGTGCTAGAGATGGTAAGCGTGACCAGCACGAGCAGTACTTC
TRBJ1-1 TRBV20-1 many NA CSANQEGNTEAFF TGCAGTGCGAACCAGGAAGGAAACACTGAAGCTTTCTTT
TRBJ1-3 TRBV12-3/TRBV12-4 many NA CASSPGSNGNTIYF TGTGCCAGCAGTCCAGGGTCAAATGGAAACACCATATATTTT
TRBJ2-1 TRBV5-5 many TRBD2 CASSFAGGRYNEQFF TGTGCCAGCAGCTTTGCGGGGGGGCGTTACAATGAGCAGTTCTTC
TRBJ1-1 TRBV30 few NA CAWSVRGSRTEAFF TGTGCCTGGAGTGTACGGGGATCCCGCACTGAAGCTTTCTTT
TRBJ1-5 TRBV5-1 many NA CASSPGPNDNQPQHF TGCGCCAGCAGCCCCGGGCCCAACGACAATCAGCCCCAGCATTTT
TRBJ1-2 TRBV10-3 many NA CAISDGTSYYGYTF TGTGCCATCAGTGACGGGACATCATACTATGGCTACACCTTC
TRBJ1-2 TRBV20-1 many NA CSARILNYGYTF TGCAGTGCTAGAATACTTAACTATGGCTACACCTTC
TRBJ1-1 TRBV20-1 many NA CSAPTGGYTEAFF TGCAGTGCTCCGACAGGAGGGTACACTGAAGCTTTCTTT
TRBJ1-1 TRBV6-2/TRBV6-3 NA NA CASSYGGTGTEAFF TGTGCCAGCAGTTACGGGGGAACAGGTACCGAAGCTTTCTTT
TRBJ2-3 TRBV29-1 many TRBD1 CSVAGQGGDTQYF TGCAGCGTTGCGGGACAGGGAGGAGATACGCAGTATTTT
TRBJ2-5 TRBV30 NA NA CAWSVYRRETQYF TGTGCCTGGAGTGTATACAGAAGGGAGACCCAGTACTTC
TRBJ2-3 TRBV12-3/TRBV12-4 NA NA CASSPPPPSGGHTDTQYF TGTGCCAGCAGTCCCCCCCCTCCATCGGGGGGCCACACAGATACGCAGTATTTT
TRBJ2-5 TRBV5-6 many NA CASSPTLHGGEETQYF TGTGCCAGCAGCCCGACCCTGCATGGGGGAGAAGAGACCCAGTACTTC
TRBJ2-2 TRBV4-1 many TRBD2 CASTPAAPSGSTGELFF TGCGCCAGCACCCCGGCAGCGCCTAGCGGGAGCACCGGGGAGCTGTTTTTT
TRBJ2-7 TRBV3-1 many TRBD2 CASSQGTSVTYEQYF TGTGCCAGCAGCCAAGGGACTAGCGTCACCTACGAGCAGTACTTC
TRBJ1-1 TRBV27 few TRBD1 CASSLLALGQGARRTEAFF TGTGCCAGCAGTTTACTGGCCCTGGGACAGGGGGCGCGGCGGACTGAAGCTTTCTTT
TRBJ2-3 TRBV11-2 many NA CASRPFLGPITDTQYF TGTGCCAGCAGACCCTTTTTAGGGCCGATCACAGATACGCAGTATTTT
TRBJ1-2 TRBV5-5 few TRBD1 CASSFGQGKYGYTF TGTGCCAGCAGCTTTGGACAGGGCAAATATGGCTACACCTTC
TRBJ2-3 TRBV5-1 many NA CASSLQDTQYF TGCGCCAGCAGCTTGCAAGATACGCAGTATTTT
TRBJ2-1 TRBV7-9 NA TRBD2 CASSAFRREGNEQFF TGTGCCAGCAGCGCCTTTAGGCGGGAGGGAAATGAGCAGTTCTTC
TRBJ1-1 TRBV2 NA NA CASSDSPGGGTEAFF TGTGCCAGCAGTGATTCGCCGGGCGGCGGCACTGAAGCTTTCTTT
TRBJ2-7 TRBV7-6 many NA CASSLEMGDGYEQYF TGTGCCAGCAGCTTAGAAATGGGGGATGGCTACGAGCAGTACTTC
TRBJ1-5 TRBV15 many NA CATSRGGVNSNQPQHF TGTGCCACCAGCAGGGGAGGGGTTAATAGCAATCAGCCCCAGCATTTT
TRBJ2-5 TRBV5-1 many TRBD2 CASSLGLADTQETQYF TGCGCCAGCAGCTTGGGACTAGCGGATACCCAAGAGACCCAGTACTTC
TRBJ2-1 TRBV5-1 NA TRBD1 CASYLQGEVMNEQFF TGCGCCAGCTATTTGCAGGGGGAAGTGATGAATGAGCAGTTCTTC
TRBJ2-1 TRBV6-4 many TRBD2 CASSDSTSGYNEQFF TGTGCCAGCAGTGACTCGACTAGCGGATACAATGAGCAGTTCTTC
TRBJ2-7 TRBV6-5 many NA CASSYQPPYEQYF TGTGCCAGCAGTTACCAGCCTCCCTACGAGCAGTACTTC
TRBJ2-7 TRBV20-1 many TRBD1 CSARVPGQPYEQYF TGCAGTGCTAGAGTCCCGGGACAGCCCTACGAGCAGTACTTC
TRBJ2-7 TRBV20-1 many NA CSARDSGADVIGYEQYF TGCAGTGCTAGAGATAGTGGGGCAGACGTCATAGGGTACGAGCAGTACTTC
TRBJ2-5 TRBV20-1 many NA CSARPIQETQYF TGCAGTGCGCGACCGATCCAAGAGACCCAGTACTTC
TRBJ2-1 TRBV7-2 few NA CASSLVRDGGEQFF TGTGCCAGCAGCTTAGTCCGAGATGGTGGTGAGCAGTTCTTC
TRBJ2-7 TRBV28 many NA CASRGQGDSYEQYF TGTGCCAGCAGGGGTCAAGGGGACTCCTACGAGCAGTACTTC
TRBJ1-2 TRBV7-9 NA NA CASSLAGNPFYGYTF TGTGCCAGCAGCTTGGCCGGAAATCCTTTCTATGGCTACACCTTC
TRBJ2-1 TRBV6-1 NA NA CASGSEPLQYNEQFF TGTGCCAGCGGCTCCGAGCCCCTACAGTACAATGAGCAGTTCTTC
TRBJ2-3 TRBV4-2 many NA CASSQAGLTDTQYF TGTGCCAGCAGCCAGGCGGGACTTACAGATACGCAGTATTTT
TRBJ2-5 TRBV5-1 many NA CASSLKQRETQYF TGCGCCAGCAGCTTGAAACAGAGAGAGACCCAGTACTTC
TRBJ1-2 TRBV6-4 many NA CASRNSGVDGYTF TGTGCCAGCAGAAACTCAGGGGTGGATGGCTACACCTTC